Presented here are 17 T cell receptor beta chains from one specimen sequenced in a study of shared clonotypes between healthy human individuals. Profiling relied on immunoSEQ multiplex PCR, and the TCRdb table lists in-frame clones only, not all of them. The table has about 2.4 million clones, more than 85% seen once. What was sequenced was naive CD4+ T cells from PBMCs. Sample subset: CD45RA+ positively selected. These receptors were collected from a man between 18 and 29 years old in good health. Some clones in this sample may be carry-over from other donors' samples.

The chain carries TRBV7-3 and TRBJ2-7; no definite D call. Germline CDR1 is SGHTA and CDR2 is FQGTGA. The CDR3 is 12 amino acids. The ends were cut back, 5 bases at V and 3 bases at J, with 8 bases in the middle. The CDR3 coding sequence is TGTGCCAGCAGCCCAGACCTCTACGAGCAGTACTTC. As protein: CASSPDLYEQYF.

The chain links TRBV30 to TRBJ2-2; unclear D gene. V lost 0 bases, J lost 6 bases, and 20 bases lay in between. Germline V gene sequence: CDR1 GTSNPN, CDR2 SVGIG (reference sequence). The CDR3 has 17 amino acids. CDR3 in DNA: TGTGCCTGGAGTGTACGGGTCGTTGGCAGAAGCGCCGGGGAGCTGTTTTTT. This codes for CAWSVRVVGRSAGELFF.

Turning to this clone: One end of the junction is discordant with germline, which a read error may explain. The chain combines TRBV7-6 with TRBJ2-3, with TRBD1 matching over 11 bases. The CDR3 consists of 14 residues. From germline, CDR1 is SGHVS and CDR2 FNYEAQ. The CDR3 is CASSSPDRGPNLFF. The CDR3 nucleotides are TGTGCCAGCAGCTCCCCGGACAGGGGGCCGAATCTCTTTTTT. The whole variable domain, filled in from reference TRBV7-6 and TRBJ2-3, reads GAGVSQSPRYKVTKRGQDVALRCDPISGHVSLYWYRQALGQGPEFLTYFNYEAQQDKSGLPNDRFSAERPEGSISTLTIQRTEQRDSAMYRCASSSPDRGPNLFFGPGTRLTVL.

V and J are TRBV5-1 and TRBJ2-7; D possibly corresponds to TRBD2 (6 bases). Trimming left V 4 bases short and J 7 bases short, with 21 bases between. The CDR3 consists of 15 residues. Germline-derived CDR1 and CDR2 are SGHRS and YFSETQ. The CDR3 spells CASSLQTSPTAEQYF. The CDR3 DNA reads TGCGCCAGCAGCCTACAGACTAGTCCAACGGCGGAGCAGTACTTC.

The chain has TRBV29-1 and TRBJ2-5, with 9 bases fitting TRBD1. The CDR3 is made up of 13 amino acids. Germline V gene lookup returns CDR1 SQVTM and CDR2 ANQGSEA. V shed 7 bases, J shed 5 bases, and the junction held 8 bases outside the gene matches. The CDR3 DNA follows: TGCAGCGCACGTCGAGGGACAGGGGAGACCCAGTACTTC. Its translation is CSARRGTGETQYF.

The genes are TRBV5-6 and TRBJ2-5; D may be TRBD2 (6 bases). V dropped 3 bases and J dropped 5 bases, with 8 bases sitting between them. The germline CDR1 and CDR2 sequences are SGHDT and YYEEEE. There are 12 residues in the CDR3. Here the CDR3 reads CASSWAGETQYF. DNA for the CDR3: TGTGCCAGCAGCTGGGCGGGGGAGACCCAGTACTTC.

This chain links TRBV7-2 with TRBJ2-7, with D possibly TRBD2 on 5 matching bases. V lost 1 base and J 4 bases, leaving 11 bases between the germline ends. The CDR3 extends over 14 amino acids. CDR1 is SGHTA and CDR2 is FQGNSA in the germline V gene. CDR3 sequence: CASSLDLTGYEQYF. CDR3 bases: TGTGCCAGCAGCTTAGATCTTACGGGGTACGAGCAGTACTTC.

This chain links TRBV4-3 with TRBJ2-3; D might be TRBD2 (7 bases). Germline loops: CDR1 LGHNA, CDR2 YSLEER. V was pared by 0 bases and J by 0 bases, with 13 bases between. The CDR3 runs 17 residues. Written as DNA, the CDR3 is TGCGCCAGCAGCCAAGATTGGGGGGGACACAGCACAGATACGCAGTATTTT. Translating it yields CASSQDWGGHSTDTQYF.

The J gene is TRBJ2-2, the V gene TRBV10-1; the D gene is possibly TRBD1 (6 bases). CDR3 length: 15 residues. Trimming shortened V by 3 bases and J by 6 bases, and 14 bases separated the two germline ends. In germline, CDR1 is WNHNN, CDR2 SYGVQD (reference sequence). CDR3 DNA sequence: TGCGCCAGCAGTGAAACTCCAGGGGAAGCCGGGGAGCTGTTTTTT. Residues: CASSETPGEAGELFF.

The chain employs TRBV4-2 and TRBJ2-3; D gene uncertain. The CDR3 has 17 residues. Germline V gene sequence: CDR1 LGHNA, CDR2 YNFKEQ. V dropped 1 base and J dropped 0 bases, with 14 bases sitting between them. The DNA for the CDR3 is TGTGCCAGCAGCCAAGCGGGTCTGACGACTAGCACAGATACGCAGTATTTT. Encoded protein: CASSQAGLTTSTDTQYF.

J is TRBJ1-2 and V is TRBV7-2, with 7 positions matching TRBD1. CDR3 length equals 14 residues. V gave up 5 bases and J gave up 8 bases; unmatched junction bases: 11. Germline V lookup: CDR1 SGHTA, CDR2 FQGNSA. CDR3 coding DNA: TGTGCCAGCAGCATGATAGACAGGGATTTCGGCTACACCTTC. This sequence encodes CASSMIDRDFGYTF.

This chain connects TRBV6-5 to TRBJ1-5, with D possibly matching TRBD1 (6 bases). CDR3 size: 13 residues. From germline, CDR1 is MNHEY and CDR2 SVGAGI. Trimming took 11 bases from V and 0 from J, leaving 11 bases between them. The CDR3 spells CAVGGYSNQPQHF. The CDR3 nucleotides are TGTGCCGTCGGGGGCTATAGCAATCAGCCCCAGCATTTT.

V gene TRBV28 combines with J gene TRBJ1-2; TRBD1 might be the D (6 bases). V was cut by 5 bases and J by 5 bases, with 15 bases left in between. This CDR3 has 14 residues. From germline, CDR1 is MDHEN and CDR2 SYDVKM. DNA for the CDR3: TGTGCCAGCAGTCCCCAACAGGGTAGATATGGCTACACCTTC. Translating it yields CASSPQQGRYGYTF.

The chain recombines TRBV5-4 with TRBJ2-1; 8 bases match TRBD1. This CDR3 region has 15 residues. V dropped 1 base and J dropped 14; count of bases not matched to a gene: 14. The V gene's germline CDR1 is SGHNT and CDR2 YYREEE (reference sequence). The CDR3 loop reads CASSLLYNPGTGKFF. In DNA form, the CDR3 reads TGTGCCAGCAGCTTGCTCTATAATCCCGGGACAGGCAAGTTCTTC.

In this sample, this clone turned up once. The chain uses TRBV28 and TRBJ2-6; 7 positions match TRBD1. This CDR3 region has 18 residues. The V and J ends lost 5 bases and 0 bases, in that order; junction bases with no gene match: 10. From germline, CDR1 is MDHEN and CDR2 SYDVKM. The CDR3 loop reads CASSLPGTAISGANVLTF. The CDR3 DNA is TGTGCCAGCAGTCTACCCGGGACAGCGATCTCTGGGGCCAACGTCCTGACTTTC.

The V and J genes are TRBV6-1 and TRBJ2-2; no reliable D call. Germline CDR1 MNHNS, CDR2 SASEGT. CDR3 length equals 15 residues. V gave up 0 bases and J gave up 4 bases, with 9 bases separating them. The CDR3, as DNA: TGTGCCAGCAGTGAAGCGCTGGGTTTCACCGGGGAGCTGTTTTTT. It is translated as CASSEALGFTGELFF.

The V call is TRBV29-1, the J call TRBJ2-3, with TRBD2 matching over 7 bases. V lost 3 bases and J lost 0; bases outside the gene matches: 9. This CDR3 contains 16 residues. Germline V CDR1 and CDR2: SQVTM, ANQGSEA. CDR3 sequence (DNA): TGCAGCGTTGAGAAGTGGCGGGAGCGGAGCACAGATACGCAGTATTTT. Its protein is CSVEKWRERSTDTQYF.